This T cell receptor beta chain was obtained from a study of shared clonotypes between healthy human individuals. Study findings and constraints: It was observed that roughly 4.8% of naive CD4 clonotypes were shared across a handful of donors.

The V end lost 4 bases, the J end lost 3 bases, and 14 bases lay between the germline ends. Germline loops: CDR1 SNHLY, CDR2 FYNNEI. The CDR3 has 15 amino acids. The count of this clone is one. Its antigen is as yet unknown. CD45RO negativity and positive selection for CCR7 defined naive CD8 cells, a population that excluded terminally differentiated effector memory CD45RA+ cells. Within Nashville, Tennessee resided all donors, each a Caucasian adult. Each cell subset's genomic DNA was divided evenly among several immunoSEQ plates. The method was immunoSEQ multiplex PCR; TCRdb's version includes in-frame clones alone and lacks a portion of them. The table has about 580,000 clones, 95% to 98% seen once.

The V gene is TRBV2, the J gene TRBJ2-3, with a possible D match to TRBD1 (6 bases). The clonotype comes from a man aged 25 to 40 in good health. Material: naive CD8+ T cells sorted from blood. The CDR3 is CASSVGGGSTDTQYF. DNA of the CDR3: TGTGCCAGCAGTGTTGGGGGCGGATCTACAGATACGCAGTATTTT.